Below, 19 T cell receptor beta chains from the same sample are listed, as sequenced in a study of shared clonotypes between healthy human individuals. TCRdb's copy holds only in-frame clones and misses some; the assay was immunoSEQ multiplex PCR. Of some 500,000 clones in the sample, roughly three quarters were seen once. The source material was PBMCs. The receptors were gathered from a woman aged 40 to 50 in good health. Some clones in this sample may be carry-over from other donors' samples.

This clone came up a few times. This chain uses TRBV30 with TRBJ1-2; 7 bases fit TRBD1. The germline gives CDR1 GTSNPN, CDR2 SVGIG (reference sequence). V lost 0 bases, J lost 5 bases, and 6 bases stayed unmatched. This CDR3 is built from 14 residues. The CDR3 protein is CAWSVKTGPYGYTF. DNA for the CDR3: TGTGCCTGGAGTGTCAAGACAGGGCCTTATGGCTACACCTTC.

V usage is TRBV28 and J usage is TRBJ1-2; no reliable D call. The length of the CDR3 is 13 residues. Looked up from germline, CDR1 is MDHEN and CDR2 is SYDVKM. V was cut by 2 bases and J by 3 bases, with 7 bases left in between. The CDR3 region has the DNA TGTGCCAGCAGTTTAGAGGGTTACTATGGCTACACCTTC. This translates into CASSLEGYYGYTF.

The V call is TRBV21-1, the J call TRBJ2-7; the D call in the table, TRBD1, was not verified against the DNA. TRBV21-1 is reported as a pseudogene. The CDR3 runs 15 residues. CDR3 nucleotide sequence: TGTGCCAGCAGCAAAGAACAGGGGATAGCCTACGAGCAGTACTTC. Translating it yields CASSKEQGIAYEQYF.

This clone was observed a few times. As DNA, the CDR3 is TGTGCCAGCAGCACCCGGACAGGGGCCCATAATGAAAAACTGTTTTTT. Translating gives CASSTRTGAHNEKLFF. This chain uses TRBV5-4 with TRBJ1-4; 9 bases align to TRBD1. V shed 4 bases, J shed 4 bases, and the junction held 8 bases outside the gene matches. The CDR3 is 16 amino acids. Per the germline V gene, CDR1 is SGHNT and CDR2 is YYREEE (reference sequence). The whole variable domain, remainder taken from reference TRBV5-4 and TRBJ1-4, is ETGVTQSPTHLIKTRGQQVTLRCSSQSGHNTVSWYQQALGQGPQFIFQYYREEENGRGNFPPRFSGLQFPNYSSELNVNALELDDSALYLCASSTRTGAHNEKLFFGSGTQLSVL.

Turning to this clone: A much bigger clone sits one base away, suggesting this may be a read error. V gene TRBV9 combines with J gene TRBJ1-2, with 12 positions matching TRBD1. The CDR3 has 16 residues. Germline V gene sequence: CDR1 SGDLS, CDR2 YYNGEE. The CDR3 protein is CASSVGGQGATGGHTF. The DNA for the CDR3 is TGTGCCAGCAGCGTAGGGGGACAGGGGGCTACGGGTGGCCACACCTTC.

Notes on this clone: It differs at one base from a far larger clone, so likely a read error. The identical CDR3 is also encoded by other nucleotide sequences in the sample. The V call is TRBV28, the J call TRBJ2-5; D is uncertain. CDR3 length: 12 amino acids. CDR1 MDHEN and CDR2 SYDVKM come from the germline V gene. CDR3 in DNA: TGCGCCAGCAGTCCCATCCTGAGGACCCAGTACTTC. This gives the protein CASSPILRTQYF.

This clone was seen a handful of times. A single base is all that separates this from a far larger clone, so a read error is likely. This sample also contains other DNA sequences that code for the same CDR3. CDR3 loop: CASRLGTVTDTQYF. The CDR3 DNA reads as TGTGCCAGTAGGCTCGGGACCGTCACAGATACGCAGTATTTT. This rearrangement joins TRBV6-5 to TRBJ2-3; the D gene could be TRBD1 or TRBD2 (5 bases each). This CDR3 region has 14 residues. Trimming removed 9 bases from V and 2 bases from J, with 15 bases in between. Germline V lookup: CDR1 MNHEY, CDR2 SVGAGI.

This clone was recorded only once. One end of the junction is discordant with germline, which a read error may explain. The chain carries TRBV4-1 and TRBJ2-7; 8 bases fit TRBD2. This CDR3 has 16 residues. Germline V lookup: CDR1 MGHRA, CDR2 YSYEKL. In nucleotides, the CDR3 is TGTGCCAGCAGCCCCCTCCCGGGTGCGGGAGGCGACGAGCAGTACTTC. Its protein is CASSPLPGAGGDEQYF.

The V and J genes are TRBV27 and TRBJ2-1; D might be TRBD2 (6 bases). Trimming took 4 bases from V and 3 from J, leaving 13 bases between them. Looked up from germline, CDR1 is MNHEY and CDR2 is SMNVEV (reference sequence). The CDR3 covers 15 residues. CDR3 amino acids: CASSWGGESYNEQFF. DNA for the CDR3: TGTGCCAGCAGTTGGGGCGGGGAGAGCTACAATGAGCAGTTCTTC.

Only a few counts were recorded for this clone. This chain joins TRBV29-1 and TRBJ2-3, with 9 bases that match TRBD2. Germline V lookup: CDR1 SQVTM, CDR2 ANQGSEA. The CDR3 contains 15 residues. With 1 base clipped from V and 4 bases from J, the junction kept 6 bases outside the gene matches. CDR3 DNA sequence: TGCAGCGTTGAAGTTGCGGGAGGGCCGGCAGATACGCAGTATTTT. Its protein is CSVEVAGGPADTQYF.

This sequence joins TRBV2 and TRBJ1-1; no reliable D call. In germline, CDR1 is SNHLY, CDR2 FYNNEI. CDR3 length equals 11 residues. The germline V and J ends were trimmed by 10 bases and 8 bases, with 14 bases remaining between them. CDR3 bases: TGTGCCACCCACTGGGAGAGGGAAGCTTTCTTT. Protein sequence: CATHWEREAFF.

This clone was counted a single time. Given a much more abundant clone one base away, this may be a read error. The chain is built from TRBV6-4 and TRBJ2-2; tentative D call: TRBD2 (6 bases). CDR3 length equals 14 residues. Looked up from germline, CDR1 is MRHNA and CDR2 is SNTAGT. The CDR3 DNA reads as TGTGCCAGCAGTGAGTCTAGCGATCACGGGGGGCTGTTTTTT. It yields the protein CASSESSDHGGLFF.

In its sample, this clone was seen a few times. This chain uses TRBV18 with TRBJ2-4; 9 positions agree with TRBD2. V shed 3 bases, J shed 9 bases, and the junction held 12 bases outside the gene matches. This CDR3 has 16 residues. Germline loops: CDR1 KGHSH, CDR2 LQKENI. CDR3 DNA sequence: TGTGCCAGCTCACCTGCGGCGGGAGGGCCTTTTAGCATTCAGTACTTC. This encodes CASSPAAGGPFSIQYF.

The V call is TRBV27, the J call TRBJ2-7; D remains ambiguous. The CDR3 contains 14 residues. Trimming removed 3 bases at V and 0 bases at J, with 9 bases between. Germline loops: CDR1 MNHEY, CDR2 SMNVEV (reference sequence). The CDR3 DNA is TGTGCCAGCAGTTTTATCGCGAGCTCCTACGAGCAGTACTTC. It yields the protein CASSFIASSYEQYF.

This clone has just one count. This likely traces to a read error, being one base from a far larger clone. The CDR3 sequence is CVSSLGTGSDYGYTF. The DNA of the CDR3 is TGTGTCAGCAGCTTAGGGACAGGGTCCGACTATGGCTACACCTTC. The chain combines TRBV11-2 with TRBJ1-2; 9 bases are shared with TRBD1. There are 15 residues in the CDR3. Germline-derived CDR1 and CDR2 are SGHAT and FQNNGV.

With respect to this clone: This likely reflects a read error, since a far larger clone is one base away. The V call is TRBV9, the J call TRBJ1-2; the D gene is possibly TRBD1 (5 bases). The CDR3 runs 15 residues. Germline values: CDR1 SGDLS, CDR2 YYNGEE. This CDR3 is CASSVGGIRDYGHTF. DNA for the CDR3: TGTGCCAGCAGCGTCGGGGGGATCAGGGACTATGGCCACACCTTC.

This clone was observed at least ten times. V and J are TRBV6-1 and TRBJ2-7; D possibly matches TRBD1 or TRBD2 (5 bases each). This CDR3 comprises 15 residues. V was pared by 1 base and J by 2 bases, with 12 bases between. Germline V gene sequence: CDR1 MNHNS, CDR2 SASEGT. The DNA of the CDR3 is TGTGCCAGCAGTGAAGAGGGCCGGGGCACCTACGAGCAGTACTTC. This encodes CASSEEGRGTYEQYF.

V usage is TRBV7-3 and J usage is TRBJ2-1, with D possibly TRBD2 on 6 matching bases. The CDR3 runs to 15 residues. Trimming took 4 bases from V and 4 from J, leaving 14 bases between them. Germline V gene lookup returns CDR1 SGHTA and CDR2 FQGTGA. Here the CDR3 DNA reads TGTGCCAGCAGCTCCGGCCGTGGGGGGTACAATGAGCAGTTCTTC. Protein sequence: CASSSGRGGYNEQFF. Full variable domain (outside the CDR3, taken from reference TRBV7-3 and TRBJ2-1): GAGVSQTPSNKVTEKGKYVELRCDPISGHTALYWYRQSLGQGPEFLIYFQGTGAADDSGLPNDRFFAVRPEGSVSTLKIQRTERGDSAVYLCASSSGRGGYNEQFFGPGTRLTVL.

The genes are TRBV9 and TRBJ2-1, with 10 bases lining up with TRBD2. CDR1 SGDLS and CDR2 YYNGEE come from the germline V gene. V was clipped by 6 bases and J by 6 bases; unmatched bases: 9. The CDR3 sequence is 15 residues long. The CDR3 DNA reads TGTGCCAGCACCTTTACTAGCGGGACCTCCAATGAGCAGTTCTTC. Encoded protein: CASTFTSGTSNEQFF.